The sequence of this T cell receptor (beta chain) was determined in a study of T-cell memory formation after mild COVID-19. Trimming stripped 2 bases from V and 3 bases from J, with 14 bases between. Germline assignment: CDR1 LGHNA and CDR2 YSLEER. This CDR3 contains 15 residues. Points on this clonotype: Its antigen is not known.

Whole-study results and caveats: Contracting CD4+ clones lay largely in CM and EM, with CD8+ ones residing in EMRA. Clones shrinking between day 15 and 85 showed a balanced CD4/CD8 split, and those that grew later tilted toward CD4+.

The authors produced TCR alpha and TCR beta cDNA libraries with sample barcodes and UMIs by 5'RACE using constant-segment primers. A single record per CDR3 protein comes from TCRdb applying MiXCR to the 5' RACE reads. The profile shows 240,000 or so distinct CDR3 sequences, 8% to 10% of them singletons. What was sequenced was PBMCs or a T cell subset sorted from them (not recorded which). The receptor's source is a man younger than 35 who had mild COVID-19 (a few samples of this study predate the infection). Cell type and time point are not known. The chain carries TRBV4-3 and TRBJ2-7; the D gene is possibly TRBD1 (5 bases). For the CDR3, the DNA is TGCGCCAGCAGCCAAATGGACACCCCGGGCTACGAGCAGTACTTC. The encoded protein is CASSQMDTPGYEQYF.